The T cell receptor (beta chain) described here comes from a study of blood T cell repertoires in COVID-19. The germline V gene has CDR1 SGDLS and CDR2 YYNGEE. The CDR3 loop spans 15 amino acids. V was clipped by 2 bases and J by 1 base; unmatched bases: 4. Sequencing was performed with immunoSEQ multiplex PCR; in TCRdb, only in-frame clones are kept and a portion is missing. The sample records some 510,000 clones, 88% being singletons. The table lists this clone with a few counts. The chain couples TRBV9 to TRBJ2-3; TRBD2 matches at 7 bases. This receptor was obtained from a woman between 35 and 50 years old who had recovered from COVID-19. Sequenced material: PBMCs or T cells enriched from blood (not recorded which). The CDR3 DNA sequence: TGTGCCAGCAGCGTTTTAGCGGGCGGCACAGATACGCAGTATTTT. Amino acids: CASSVLAGGTDTQYF.